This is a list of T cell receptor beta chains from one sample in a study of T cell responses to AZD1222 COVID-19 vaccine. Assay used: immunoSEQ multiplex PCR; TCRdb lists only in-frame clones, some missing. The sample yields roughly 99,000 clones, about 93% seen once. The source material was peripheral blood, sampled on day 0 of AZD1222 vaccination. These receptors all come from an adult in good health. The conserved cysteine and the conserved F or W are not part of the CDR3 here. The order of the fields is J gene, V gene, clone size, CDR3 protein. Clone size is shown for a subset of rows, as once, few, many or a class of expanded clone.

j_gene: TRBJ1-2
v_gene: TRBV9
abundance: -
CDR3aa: ASNRGQGFYGYT

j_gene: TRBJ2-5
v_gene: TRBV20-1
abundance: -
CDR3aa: SAKRETQY

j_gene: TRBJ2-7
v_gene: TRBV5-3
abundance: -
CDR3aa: ARSSNDLGEQY

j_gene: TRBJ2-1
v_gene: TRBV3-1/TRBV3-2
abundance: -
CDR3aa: ASSQPGGNEQF

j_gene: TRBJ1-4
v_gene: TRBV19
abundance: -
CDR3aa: ASSGRGQGSNEKLF

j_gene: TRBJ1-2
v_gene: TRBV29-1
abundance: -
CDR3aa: SVEGVNYGYT

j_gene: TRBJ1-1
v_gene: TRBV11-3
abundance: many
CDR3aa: ASSLDVNTEAF

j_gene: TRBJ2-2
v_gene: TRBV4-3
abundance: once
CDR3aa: ASRRVGGIGELF

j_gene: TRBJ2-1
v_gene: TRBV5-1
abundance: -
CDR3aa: ASSLALQGGYNEQF

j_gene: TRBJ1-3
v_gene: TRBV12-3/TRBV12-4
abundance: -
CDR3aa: ASRIGSGNTIY

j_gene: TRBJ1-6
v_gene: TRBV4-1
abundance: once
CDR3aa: ASSQGKINIPPGSPLH

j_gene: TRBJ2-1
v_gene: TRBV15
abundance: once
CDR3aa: ATSRILAGDYNEQF

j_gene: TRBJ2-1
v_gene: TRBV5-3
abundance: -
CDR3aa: ARSPCGAYYNEQF

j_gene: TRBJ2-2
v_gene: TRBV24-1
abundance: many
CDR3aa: ATSDFSGTGELF

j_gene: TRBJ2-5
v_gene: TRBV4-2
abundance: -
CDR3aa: ASSQEGGYQETQY

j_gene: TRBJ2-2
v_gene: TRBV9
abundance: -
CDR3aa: ASSARWGGGIGELF

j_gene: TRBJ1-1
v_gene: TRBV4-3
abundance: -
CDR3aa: ASSQITGSGEAF

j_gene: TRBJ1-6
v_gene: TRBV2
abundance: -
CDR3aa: ASSEKQANSPLH

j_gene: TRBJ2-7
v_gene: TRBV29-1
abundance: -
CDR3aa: SVDGGTGQY

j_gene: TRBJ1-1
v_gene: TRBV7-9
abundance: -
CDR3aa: ASSQGPNTEAF

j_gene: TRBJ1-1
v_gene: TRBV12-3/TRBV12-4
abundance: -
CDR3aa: ASSSTNRAF

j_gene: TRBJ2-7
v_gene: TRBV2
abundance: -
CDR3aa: ASSGLGEEQY

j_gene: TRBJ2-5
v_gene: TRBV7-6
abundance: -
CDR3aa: ASSFPGLAGPNQETQY

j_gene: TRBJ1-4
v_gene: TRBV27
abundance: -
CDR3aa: ASSTGVHEKLF

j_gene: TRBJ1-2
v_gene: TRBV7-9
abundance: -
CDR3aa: ASTRQESGGYT

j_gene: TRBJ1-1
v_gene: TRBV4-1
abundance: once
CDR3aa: ASRGRTTNTEAF

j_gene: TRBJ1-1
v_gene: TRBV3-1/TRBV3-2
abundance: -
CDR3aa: ASSFGTVGAF

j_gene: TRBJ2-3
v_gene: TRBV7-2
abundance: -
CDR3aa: ASSFGRGRSIVSDTQY

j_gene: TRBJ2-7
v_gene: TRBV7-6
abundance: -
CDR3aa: ASSNRDTRSEQY

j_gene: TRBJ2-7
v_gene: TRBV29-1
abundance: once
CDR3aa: SGHRDKDPYEQY

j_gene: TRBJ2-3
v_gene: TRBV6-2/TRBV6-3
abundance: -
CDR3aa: ASSYIQNRGRNTQY

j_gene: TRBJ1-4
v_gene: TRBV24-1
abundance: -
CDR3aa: ATSDFWEVEEEKLF

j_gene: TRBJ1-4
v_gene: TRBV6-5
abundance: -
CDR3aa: ASSLGTGDLEKLF

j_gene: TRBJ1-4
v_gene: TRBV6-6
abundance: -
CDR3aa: ASSYGPNEKLF

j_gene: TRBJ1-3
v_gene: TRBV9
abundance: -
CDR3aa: ASSVEGSSGNTIY

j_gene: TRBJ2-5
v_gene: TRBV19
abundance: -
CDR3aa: ASSIEGGLKETQY

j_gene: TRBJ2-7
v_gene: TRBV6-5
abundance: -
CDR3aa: ASRQGEPYEQY

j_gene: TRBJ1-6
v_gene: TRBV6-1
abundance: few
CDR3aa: ASSELTPSPLH

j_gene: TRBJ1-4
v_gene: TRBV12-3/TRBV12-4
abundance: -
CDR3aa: ASSFQGREKLF

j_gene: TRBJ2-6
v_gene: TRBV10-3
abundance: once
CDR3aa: AISEQGVGGANVLT

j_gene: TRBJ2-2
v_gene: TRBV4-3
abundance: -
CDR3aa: ASSQAGVTGELF

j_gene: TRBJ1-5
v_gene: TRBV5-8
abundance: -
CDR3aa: ASSSTQTGTPNQPQH

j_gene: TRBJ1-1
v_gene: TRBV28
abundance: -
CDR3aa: ASSSTEQTAF

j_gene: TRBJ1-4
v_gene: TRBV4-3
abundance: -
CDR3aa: ASSQGPKWAANEKLF

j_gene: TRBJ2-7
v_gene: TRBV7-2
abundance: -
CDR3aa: ASSVLPGLESYEQY

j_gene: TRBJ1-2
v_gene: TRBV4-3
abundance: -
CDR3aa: ASSRTGSYGYT

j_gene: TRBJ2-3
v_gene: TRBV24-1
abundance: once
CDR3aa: ATSDAGRTDTQY

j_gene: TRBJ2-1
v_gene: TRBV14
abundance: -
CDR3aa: ASSQDPLWGGSFSYNEQF

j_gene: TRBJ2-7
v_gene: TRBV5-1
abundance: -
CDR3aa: ASSQETDRVYDEQY

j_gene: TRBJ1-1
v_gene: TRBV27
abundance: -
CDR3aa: ASSLVSENTEAF

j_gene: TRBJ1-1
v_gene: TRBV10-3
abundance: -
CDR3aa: ASLSQGAVNTEAF

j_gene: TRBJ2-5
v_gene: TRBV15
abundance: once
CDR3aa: ATSRDSGGETQY

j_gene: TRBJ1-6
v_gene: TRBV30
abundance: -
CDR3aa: AWSAKIPGPLDSPLH

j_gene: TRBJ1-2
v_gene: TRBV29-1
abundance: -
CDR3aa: SVDNGYT

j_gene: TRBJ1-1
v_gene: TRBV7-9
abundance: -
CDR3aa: ASSLALNTEAF

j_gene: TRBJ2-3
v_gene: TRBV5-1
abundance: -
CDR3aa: ASTRLAGDTDTQY